This TCR beta chain appears in the sequencing data of a study of T-cell reconstitution after alpha-beta-depleted transplantation in children. This clonotype appeared many times. Its target is not known. Deletions cut 7 bases from V and 3 bases from J, with 13 bases between. This CDR3 has 13 amino acids. Study-level points and caveats: T-cell numbers and diversity, one year after transplant, stemmed largely from T cells that were newly produced.

TCRbeta library preparation incorporated unique molecular identifiers. TCRdb re-called the PCR reads through MiXCR, storing one row per CDR3 protein. Here the sample spans approximately 300,000 distinct CDR3 sequences, 11% being singletons. The V call is TRBV12-3 or TRBV12-4, the J call TRBJ2-7; D might be TRBD2 (6 bases). The sequencing here drew on peripheral blood, taken 180 days after TCRalphabeta/CD19-depleted stem cell transplant. This clonotype was sampled from a male patient aged 2-15 years who had a stem cell transplant for chronic granulomatous disease, so the T cells may come from the graft donor. The DNA of the CDR3 is TGTGCCAGCAACTACCGGGGGAACTACGAGCAGTACTTC. Residues: CASNYRGNYEQYF.